The clone carrying this TCR beta chain was observed at least ten times. Its antigen is not identified. These data belong to a study of T cells after yellow fever vaccination. Study-wide results and limits: Bulk-population clonotypes that are abundant could appear as contaminants in FACS-sorted repertoires. The CD4 compartment and the CD8 compartment contained a small share of clonotypes in common. The booster response re-showed most primary clones: around 96% CD4, 88% CD8.

The CDR3 totals 14 residues. V lost 4 bases to trimming and J lost 7 bases, with 15 bases between them. CDR1 is SGHRS, CDR2 YFSETQ, per germline. Template switching with 5'RACE generated the TCR cDNA and added a universal primer site and UMIs. TCRdb re-called the 5' RACE reads through MiXCR, storing one row per CDR3 protein. The sample yields some 100,000 distinct CDR3 sequences, 6.5% to 9% seen once. This material consisted of CD4+ T cells sorted from PBMCs, taken roughly 45 days after the first yellow fever vaccination. The chain carries TRBV5-1 and TRBJ2-1; TRBD1 is a possible D gene (7 bases). The sequence derives from a man between 18 and 29 years old who received the YFV17D yellow fever vaccine. CDR3 loop: CASSPGQEGNEQFF. The CDR3 nucleotides read TGCGCCAGCAGCCCCGGACAGGAGGGGAATGAGCAGTTCTTC. Together with reference TRBV5-1 and TRBJ2-1, the CDR3 gives the full variable domain: KAGVTQTPRYLIKTRGQQVTLSCSPISGHRSVSWYQQTPGQGLQFLFEYFSETQRNKGNFPGRFSGRQFSNSRSEMNVSTLELGDSALYLCASSPGQEGNEQFFGPGTRLTVL.